These 7 T cell receptor beta chains came from one sample sequenced in a study of glioma-infiltrating T cells. Using RNA template, CDR3s of TCR alpha and beta were amplified with iRepertoire arm-PCR. TCRdb reprocessed the multiplex PCR reads with MiXCR, giving one entry per CDR3 protein. The repertoire holds about 410,000 distinct CDR3 sequences, roughly two fifths seen once, with more than 10% in the top ten. Sequenced input: glioma tissue, nonneoplastic brain tissue, or PBMCs (not recorded which). These receptor sequences come from a human donor with low-grade glioma or glioblastoma, undergoing nonglioma brain surgery, or in good health (not recorded which).

This clonotype was seen a single time. In nucleotides, the CDR3 is TGTGCCACCAGTGACGGCTCAGGGGACTACACCTTC. The encoded protein is CATSDGSGDYTF. The rearrangement joins TRBV24-1 to TRBJ1-2; D is possibly TRBD1 (6 bases). CDR1 and CDR2 from the germline V gene are KGHDR and SFDVKD. The CDR3 runs to 12 residues. Trimming pared 4 bases from V and 10 bases from J, leaving 12 bases between.

The rearrangement links TRBV4-1 to TRBJ2-2, with 9 bases fitting TRBD1. This CDR3 spans 16 amino acids. V trimming: 0 bases; J trimming: 1 base; junction bases outside the gene matches: 0. Germline loops: CDR1 MGHRA, CDR2 YSYEKL. The CDR3 region has the DNA TGCGCCAGCAGCCAAGAGGGACAGGGGAACACCGGGGAGCTGTTTTTT. Amino acids: CASSQEGQGNTGELFF.

This clonotype was picked up a small number of times. This chain joins TRBV7-9 and TRBJ2-7; the D gene could be TRBD1 or TRBD2 (5 bases each). Trimming removed 1 base from V and 4 bases from J, with 14 bases in between. Looked up from germline, CDR1 is SEHNR and CDR2 is FQNEAQ (reference sequence). The CDR3 is 15 amino acids. The CDR3 loop is CASSLGGDSKYEQYF. CDR3 DNA: TGTGCCAGCAGCTTAGGAGGGGATAGCAAATACGAGCAGTACTTC.

This clonotype was seen more than once but under ten times. V and J are TRBV9 and TRBJ2-3; D not resolved. CDR1 is SGDLS and CDR2 is YYNGEE in the germline V gene. The V gene lost 3 bases and the J gene lost 8 bases, with 16 bases spanning the gap. The CDR3 covers 14 residues. The CDR3 bases are TGTGCCAGCAGCGGGACGGATCCCCCCTTTACGCAGTATTTT. This encodes CASSGTDPPFTQYF.

CDR3 DNA: TGTGCCATTAGTTACGGGAACACTGAAGCTTTCTTT. This sequence encodes CAISYGNTEAFF. This sequence joins TRBV6-5 and TRBJ1-1; no reliable D call. The germline V and J ends were trimmed by 10 bases and 1 base, with 10 bases remaining between them. Germline V gene lookup returns CDR1 MNHEY and CDR2 SVGAGI. This CDR3 spans 12 amino acids.

This rearrangement joins TRBV19 to TRBJ1-4; D gene ambiguous. CDR1 is LNHDA, CDR2 SQIVND, per germline (reference sequence). V lost 5 bases, J lost 8 bases, and 12 bases lay in between. CDR3 length: 13 residues. Written as DNA, the CDR3 is TGTGCCAGTAGTGGAGCGATCGGGGAAAAACTGTTTTTT. Its translation is CASSGAIGEKLFF.

The V gene is TRBV7-2, the J gene TRBJ2-1, with TRBD2 identical over 9 bases. The J segment lost 5 bases and the V segment lost 3 bases, leaving 11 bases of the junction unmatched. The germline gives CDR1 SGHTA, CDR2 FQGNSA. The CDR3 contains 17 residues. The CDR3 DNA sequence: TGTGCCAGCAGCTTGACTAAGTCTAGCGGGACCCACAATGAGCAGTTCTTC. This gives the protein CASSLTKSSGTHNEQFF.